Sequencing of this T cell receptor (beta chain) was carried out in a study of blood T cell repertoires in COVID-19. The V and J ends lost 3 bases and 6 bases respectively, with 12 bases between them. This CDR3 comprises 14 residues. Germline V CDR1 and CDR2: SGHNT, YYREEE (reference sequence). Seattle-derived patients entered the study during active infection and were followed longitudinally. Original data processing: The authors estimated nucleated cell counts from reference gene primer amplification. Method: immunoSEQ multiplex PCR; TCRdb's copy keeps in-frame clones and lacks some. V and J calls and clone size come straight from that table; D and trimming were deduced from the DNA. The table records 220,000 or so clones, roughly 86% of them present only once.

The chain recombines TRBV5-4 with TRBJ2-2; D perhaps matches TRBD2 (6 bases). The TCR sequence derives from a woman between 50 and 59 years old with COVID-19, enrolled during active disease. The sequenced material came from peripheral blood. CDR3 residues: CASSSNRRAGELFF. In DNA form, the CDR3 reads TGTGCCAGCAGCTCAAACAGGAGGGCCGGGGAGCTGTTTTTT. Using reference TRBV5-4 and TRBJ2-2 for the parts outside the CDR3, the full variable domain is ETGVTQSPTHLIKTRGQQVTLRCSSQSGHNTVSWYQQALGQGPQFIFQYYREEENGRGNFPPRFSGLQFPNYSSELNVNALELDDSALYLCASSSNRRAGELFFGEGSRLTVL.